These T cell receptor beta chains were read from a single sample in a study of blood T cell repertoires in COVID-19. TCRdb's table, derived via immunoSEQ multiplex PCR, lists solely in-frame clones and lacks some. The sample holds some 300,000 clones, 70% to 90% seen once. The material sequenced was PBMCs or T cells enriched from blood (not recorded which). All receptors come from a woman aged 25-40 years who had recovered from COVID-19. Both conserved end residues are part of each CDR3. The D gene is left open where the match is weak. Clone size, where shown, is once, few, many, or a class for clones that have expanded.

>TRBJ1-5|once|.|TRBV29-1
CSVDTGLGNQPQHF
TGCAGCGTGGATACAGGGCTTGGCAATCAGCCCCAGCATTTT
>TRBJ2-3|.|TRBD1|TRBV12-5
CASGLAVTLGQGTKDTQYF
TGTGCTAGTGGTTTGGCCGTAACCCTGGGACAGGGAACGAAGGATACGCAGTATTTT
>TRBJ1-1|.|TRBD1|TRBV11-3
CASSDSRGQVVAFF
TGTGCCAGCAGCGACTCCAGGGGGCAAGTTGTAGCTTTCTTT
>TRBJ1-1|.|.|TRBV20-1
CSASYSGDTEAFF
TGCAGTGCTAGTTATTCGGGTGACACTGAAGCTTTCTTT
>TRBJ1-3|.|TRBD1|TRBV5-1
CASSLGQGGNTIYF
TGCGCCAGCAGCTTGGGACAGGGTGGAAACACCATATATTTT
>TRBJ1-6|once|.|TRBV5-8
CASSLVMLSSYNSPLHF
TGTGCCAGCAGCTTGGTTATGCTGAGCTCCTATAATTCACCCCTCCACTTT
>TRBJ1-4|.|.|TRBV6-1
CASSEVFQGGEKLFF
TGTGCCAGCAGTGAAGTCTTCCAGGGAGGGGAAAAACTGTTTTTT
>TRBJ2-2|.|TRBD2|TRBV11-3
CASTPGGGYTGELFF
TGTGCCAGCACCCCTGGCGGGGGTTACACCGGGGAGCTGTTTTTT
>TRBJ1-1|.|.|TRBV30
CAWKYRVDTEAFF
TGTGCCTGGAAATACAGGGTGGACACTGAAGCTTTCTTT
>TRBJ1-6|.|.|TRBV27
CASSTRPYNSPLHF
TGTGCCAGCAGTACTAGACCGTATAATTCACCCCTCCACTTT
>TRBJ2-7|.|.|TRBV7-8
CASSLGQPYEQYF
TGTGCCAGCAGCTTGGGGCAGCCCTACGAGCAGTACTTC
>TRBJ2-4|.|.|TRBV10-2
CASNDGLGDKNIQYF
TGCGCCAGCAATGACGGTCTCGGGGACAAAAACATTCAGTACTTC
>TRBJ2-7|.|.|TRBV27
CASSLIGGLSYEQYF
TGTGCCAGCAGTCTCATCGGGGGGCTGTCCTACGAGCAGTACTTC
>TRBJ1-5|.|.|TRBV20-1
CSASPTGNSNQPQHF
TGCAGTGCTAGTCCCACAGGAAATAGCAATCAGCCCCAGCATTTT
>TRBJ1-2|.|.|TRBV19
CASSIIARQTDGYTF
TGTGCCAGTAGTATAATCGCCAGGCAGACGGATGGCTACACCTTC
>TRBJ2-1|.|TRBD2|TRBV11-3
CASSSLAGGPYNEQFF
TGTGCCAGCAGCTCTTTAGCGGGGGGGCCCTACAATGAGCAGTTCTTC
>TRBJ1-2|.|.|TRBV9
CASSVGSAGAARNYGYTF
TGTGCCAGCAGCGTAGGCTCGGCGGGGGCCGCACGTAACTATGGCTACACCTTC
>TRBJ2-2|.|.|TRBV6-5
CASSYSISLNTGELFF
TGTGCCAGCAGTTACTCGATTAGCTTGAACACCGGGGAGCTGTTTTTT
>TRBJ2-1|.|TRBD2|TRBV14
CASSRRLAGRGEQFF
TGTGCCAGCAGTCGGAGACTAGCGGGACGGGGTGAGCAGTTCTTC
>TRBJ2-1|once|.|TRBV10-1
CASSGNSRGEQFF
TGCGCCAGCAGTGGAAATAGTCGCGGTGAGCAGTTCTTC
>TRBJ1-1|.|.|TRBV19
CASSPMGLRGTEAFF
TGTGCCAGTAGCCCGATGGGCCTTAGAGGGACTGAAGCTTTCTTT
>TRBJ1-2|.|.|TRBV11-2
CASSLGGQSGYTF
TGTGCCAGCAGCTTAGGGGGACAAAGTGGCTACACCTTC